This T cell receptor beta chain was observed in a study of blood T cells in healthy people across ages. The V end lost 4 bases, the J end lost 5 bases, and 6 bases lay between the germline ends. The germline V gene encodes CDR1 SQVTM and CDR2 ANQGSEA. The CDR3 has 10 amino acids. This clonotype was seen a few times. Then a second PCR, running roughly 7 to 11 cycles, was carried out with a sample-barcoded 5' primer and a J-beta primer mix. Tags on each cDNA molecule came from a template-switch adaptor with 12 random nucleotides. From the 5' RACE reads, TCRdb called clonotypes with MiXCR, one entry per CDR3 protein. The data contain approximately 2,000,000 distinct CDR3 sequences, about 39% of them singletons.

This sequence was found in a human donor in good health. Specimen: blood. V is TRBV29-1 and J is TRBJ2-7; D not certain. CDR3 nucleotides: TGCAGCGTTGGAGAGGACGAGCAGTACTTC. It codes for CSVGEDEQYF.